Reported below is one T cell receptor (beta chain). As processed by the authors: Quantification of nucleated cells was approximated via reference gene primer amplification. The data were produced by immunoSEQ multiplex PCR, yet TCRdb's version contains in-frame clones alone and is incomplete. V and J calls and clone size are copied from that table; D and trimming were computed from the DNA. The table records tens of thousands of clones, roughly 88% of them present only once. The CDR3 has 15 amino acids. The ends were cut back, 3 bases at V and 0 bases at J, with 11 bases in the middle. Germline CDR1 reads MGHDK; CDR2 reads SYGVNS. This specimen comes from a study of blood T cell repertoires in COVID-19. About the research overall: COVID-19 samples collected from the United States, Italy and Spain covered acute and convalescent phases. T cells, B-cell-depleted T cells, or PBMCs provided the cDNA or gDNA that served as material.

The chain joins TRBV25-1 to TRBJ2-5; no firm D call. Source material: peripheral blood. This TCR was recovered from a woman in her fifties or sixties with acute or convalescent COVID-19. CDR3 in amino acids: CASSDPTEYQETQYF. Here the CDR3 DNA reads TGTGCCAGCAGTGACCCAACAGAGTACCAAGAGACCCAGTACTTC.